The text below deals with one T cell receptor (beta chain). The antigen is unknown. From germline, CDR1 is SGDLS and CDR2 YYNGEE. V was pared by 1 base and J by 11 bases, with 5 bases of the junction left unmatched. The CDR3 is 12 amino acids. These data originate in a study of cytomegalovirus exposure and HLA in healthy donors. Study-level points and caveats: Despite most TCR sequences being rare, some public TCRs occurred in many donors.

The PCR used 60 Vbeta and 13 Jbeta primers. Only in-frame clones appear in the TCRdb table, and some are missing; sequencing was by immunoSEQ multiplex PCR. Its table lists fewer than 150,000 clones. Sequenced: PBMCs. The chain combines TRBV9 with TRBJ1-1; 7 bases agree with TRBD1. This receptor was identified in a woman aged 60-75 years in good health and CMV-seronegative. CDR3: CASSVTGESAFF. CDR3 bases: TGTGCCAGCAGCGTAACAGGGGAGTCGGCTTTCTTT.